Below are 16 T cell receptor beta chains sequenced from a single sample in a study of identical twins. TCRdb ran MiXCR on the 5' RACE reads and lists one entry per CDR3 protein. The profile shows around 490,000 distinct CDR3 sequences, about 20% of them singletons. These data were also filed under a second study, of yellow fever vaccine responses in identical twins.

The sample comprised CD4+ T cells sorted from blood. The source is a woman younger than 35 in good health.

This clonotype was seen only a few times. The chain is built from TRBV5-1 and TRBJ2-7, with a possible D match to TRBD2 (7 bases). Germline assignment: CDR1 SGHRS and CDR2 YFSETQ. V lost 1 base to trimming and J lost 0 bases, with 14 bases between them. The CDR3 covers 16 residues. The CDR3 DNA follows: TGCGCCAGCAGCTTGCCTAGCGGAGGGGGCTCCTACGAGCAGTACTTC. This codes for CASSLPSGGGSYEQYF.

This clonotype has only a few counts. The rearrangement uses TRBV5-1 and TRBJ2-1; D might be TRBD2 (6 bases). This CDR3 is 15 amino acids long. Trimming stripped 0 bases from V and 5 bases from J, with 12 bases between. CDR1 SGHRS and CDR2 YFSETQ come from the germline V gene. The DNA for the CDR3 is TGCGCCAGCAGCTTGGGCCCGCGGGAAGACAATGAGCAGTTCTTC. Protein: CASSLGPREDNEQFF.

This clonotype was seen only a few times. This chain joins TRBV29-1 and TRBJ2-5, with D perhaps matching TRBD2 (6 bases). CDR3 size: 14 residues. CDR1 and CDR2 from the germline V gene are SQVTM and ANQGSEA. The ends were cut back, 3 bases at V and 5 bases at J, with 16 bases in the middle. CDR3 bases: TGCAGCGTTGAGCCAGCCCTCGGAGGGGAGACCCAGTACTTC. This translates into CSVEPALGGETQYF.

This chain's CDR3 is CASSDLRETQYF. The CDR3 DNA sequence: TGTGCCAGCAGTGATCTAAGAGAGACCCAGTACTTC. The genes are TRBV6-1 and TRBJ2-5; D ambiguous. Trimming pared 3 bases from V and 4 bases from J, leaving 6 bases between. The CDR3 consists of 12 residues. Per germline, CDR1 MNHNS and CDR2 SASEGT.

The chain links TRBV7-9 to TRBJ2-1; no firm D call. Trimming left V 10 bases short and J 3 bases short, with 19 bases between. CDR1 is SEHNR and CDR2 is FQNEAQ in the germline V gene (reference sequence). The CDR3 is 15 residues long. The CDR3 DNA follows: TGTGCCATGAGCCCTGGGCGCCTCTGCTACAATGAGCAGTTCTTC. Residues: CAMSPGRLCYNEQFF.

This sequence joins TRBV10-3 and TRBJ1-1; 8 bases are a match to TRBD1. The CDR3 consists of 14 residues. Per the germline V gene, CDR1 is ENHRY and CDR2 is SYGVKD. J gave up 4 bases and V 7 bases, and 8 bases lay outside the gene matches. The CDR3 DNA is TGTGCCATCAAATTGGACAGGGCGGGCACTGAAGCTTTCTTT. This encodes CAIKLDRAGTEAFF.

This clonotype appeared a few times. V is TRBV5-1 and J is TRBJ1-6; 8 bases align to TRBD1. J was trimmed by 10 bases and V by 0 bases; bases with no gene match: 9. In germline, CDR1 is SGHRS, CDR2 YFSETQ. The CDR3 runs 16 residues. In DNA form, the CDR3 reads TGCGCCAGCAGCTTGGGAGACAGGGGTAATGGATCACCCCTCCACTTT. Translating gives CASSLGDRGNGSPLHF.

The chain is built from TRBV5-6 and TRBJ2-2, with D hard to call. CDR1 is SGHDT and CDR2 is YYEEEE in the germline V gene. This CDR3 has 15 amino acids. V lost 2 bases and J lost 6, with 14 bases in between. This CDR3 is CASSFSLHTSGELFF. For the CDR3, the DNA is TGTGCCAGCAGCTTTTCTCTGCACACCTCCGGGGAGCTGTTTTTT. Supplemented by reference TRBV5-6 and TRBJ2-2, the full variable domain reads DAGVTQSPTHLIKTRGQQVTLRCSPKSGHDTVSWYQQALGQGPQFIFQYYEEEERQRGNFPDRFSGHQFPNYSSELNVNALLLGDSALYLCASSFSLHTSGELFFGEGSRLTVL.

In its sample, this clonotype was seen a few times. The chain carries TRBV29-1 and TRBJ2-5; D remains ambiguous. Germline CDR1 and CDR2: SQVTM and ANQGSEA. V was pared by 7 bases and J by 5 bases, with 14 bases between. CDR3 length: 12 amino acids. The CDR3 protein is CSASRVGETQYF. CDR3 DNA sequence: TGCAGCGCGAGCCGGGTGGGGGAGACCCAGTACTTC.

The chain recombines TRBV5-1 with TRBJ2-2; 11 bases agree with TRBD2. The CDR3 is 17 amino acids. Trimming at V came to 4 bases and at J to 1 base, leaving 6 bases not matched to a gene. Germline-derived CDR1 and CDR2 are SGHRS and YFSETQ. For the CDR3, the DNA is TGCGCCAGCAGCGTTAGAGGACTAGCGGGGAACACCGGGGAGCTGTTTTTT. Translation: CASSVRGLAGNTGELFF.

V gene TRBV2 combines with J gene TRBJ2-2, with 16 bases that match TRBD2. The CDR3 covers 17 residues. The V segment lost 7 bases and the J segment 5 bases; nucleotides outside the gene matches: 7. Germline CDR1 is SNHLY and CDR2 is FYNNEI. The DNA of the CDR3 is TGTGCCAGCACGCCGGGACTAGCGGGAGGGGGGACCGGGGAGCTGTTTTTT. This encodes CASTPGLAGGGTGELFF.

The rearrangement links TRBV7-7 to TRBJ2-2; D is uncertain. Trimming shortened V by 2 bases and J by 0 bases, and 7 bases separated the two germline ends. This CDR3 spans 15 amino acids. Germline V gives CDR1 SSHAT, CDR2 FNYEAQ (reference sequence). DNA of the CDR3: TGTGCCAGCAGCTTAAGTACAGCGAACACCGGGGAGCTGTTTTTT. Protein: CASSLSTANTGELFF. Supplemented by reference TRBV7-7 and TRBJ2-2, the full variable domain reads GAGVSQSPRYKVTKRGQDVTLRCDPISSHATLYWYQQALGQGPEFLTYFNYEAQPDKSGLPSDRFSAERPEGSISTLTIQRTEQRDSAMYRCASSLSTANTGELFFGEGSRLTVL.

CDR3 loop: CASSSTGGKAFF. The CDR3 DNA follows: TGTGCCAGCAGCTCAACAGGGGGCAAGGCTTTCTTT. J is TRBJ1-1 and V is TRBV11-2, with 9 bases lining up with TRBD1. V shed 4 bases and J 11 bases; nucleotides not matched to a gene: 5. The CDR3 covers 12 residues. CDR1 is SGHAT and CDR2 is FQNNGV in the germline V gene.

This clonotype was picked up a small number of times. The CDR3, as DNA: TGTGCCAGCAGCGTAGGGAGCGGGGGAGCCTACGAGCAGTACGTC. It encodes CASSVGSGGAYEQYV. The V and J genes are TRBV9 and TRBJ2-7, with 8 bases that match TRBD2. CDR1 and CDR2 (germline): SGDLS, YYNGEE. Trimming took 0 bases from V and 2 from J; bases not matched to a gene: 4. The CDR3 runs 15 residues.

The CDR3 sequence is CASSDGGLAGAGSEQFF. CDR3 DNA sequence: TGTGCCAGCAGTGACGGGGGACTAGCGGGAGCGGGAAGTGAGCAGTTCTTC. This chain uses TRBV6-4 with TRBJ2-1, with 14 bases matching TRBD2. The CDR3 extends over 17 amino acids. V lost 2 bases and J lost 9; bases outside the gene matches: 9. Germline CDR1 is MRHNA and CDR2 is SNTAGT.

This clonotype was seen a handful of times. The rearrangement uses TRBV29-1 and TRBJ2-1; TRBD2 agrees at 7 bases. The CDR3 sequence is 16 residues long. CDR1 is SQVTM, CDR2 ANQGSEA, per germline. V was pared by 0 bases and J by 5 bases, with 10 bases of the junction left unmatched. The CDR3 nucleotides are TGCAGCGTTGAAGAAGGGTGGCTAGCGGCTAACAATGAGCAGTTCTTC. Encoded protein: CSVEEGWLAANNEQFF.